Listed here are 2 T cell receptor beta chains from one sample, sequenced in a study of T cell responses to AZD1222 COVID-19 vaccine. Data came from immunoSEQ multiplex PCR; TCRdb stores just in-frame clones and leaves some out. The sample holds about 180,000 clones, roughly nine tenths seen once. Specimen: peripheral blood, collected on day 0 of AZD1222 vaccination. The receptor source for this set is an adult in good health.

J is TRBJ2-1 and V is TRBV2; 10 bases are a match to TRBD2. The germline gives CDR1 SNHLY, CDR2 FYNNEI. The CDR3 is made up of 15 amino acids. Trimming removed 5 bases from V and 6 bases from J; junction bases left unmatched: 7. Here the CDR3 DNA reads TGTGCCAGCAGTCCTCTAGCGGGGGCGGGCAATGAGCAGTTCTTC. Its translation: CASSPLAGAGNEQFF.

The chain has TRBV27 and TRBJ1-5, with TRBD1 matching 11 bases. V dropped 2 bases and J dropped 11; count of bases not matched to a gene: 5. The CDR3 extends over 14 amino acids. Germline CDR1 reads MNHEY; CDR2 reads SMNVEV (reference sequence). The CDR3 DNA reads as TGTGCCAGCAGTTTAGGGACAGGGGGGGTCGCCCAGCATTTT. It codes for CASSLGTGGVAQHF.